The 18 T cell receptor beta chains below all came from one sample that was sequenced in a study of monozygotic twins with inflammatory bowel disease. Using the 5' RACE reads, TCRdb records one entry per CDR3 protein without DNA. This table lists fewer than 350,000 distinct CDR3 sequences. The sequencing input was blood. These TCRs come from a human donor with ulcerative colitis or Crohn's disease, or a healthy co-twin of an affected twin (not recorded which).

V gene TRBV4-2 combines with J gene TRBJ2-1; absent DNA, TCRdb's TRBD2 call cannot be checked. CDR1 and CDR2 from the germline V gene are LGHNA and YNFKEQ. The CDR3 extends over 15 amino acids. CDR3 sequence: CASSQLAGGWDEQFF.

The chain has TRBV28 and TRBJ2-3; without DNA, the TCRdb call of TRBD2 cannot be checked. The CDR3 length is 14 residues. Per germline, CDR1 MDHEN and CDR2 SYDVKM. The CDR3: CASSGRAGSDTQYF.

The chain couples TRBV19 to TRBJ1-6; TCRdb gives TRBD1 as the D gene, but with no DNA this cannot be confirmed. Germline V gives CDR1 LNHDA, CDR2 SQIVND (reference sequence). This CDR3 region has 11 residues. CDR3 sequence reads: CASPGGSPLHF.

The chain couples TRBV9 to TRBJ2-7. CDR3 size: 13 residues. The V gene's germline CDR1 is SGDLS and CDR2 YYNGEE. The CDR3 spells CASSVASPYEQYF.

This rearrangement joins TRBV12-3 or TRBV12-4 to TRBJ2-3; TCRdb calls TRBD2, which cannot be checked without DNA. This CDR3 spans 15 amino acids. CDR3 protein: CASRQSGGGTDTQYF.

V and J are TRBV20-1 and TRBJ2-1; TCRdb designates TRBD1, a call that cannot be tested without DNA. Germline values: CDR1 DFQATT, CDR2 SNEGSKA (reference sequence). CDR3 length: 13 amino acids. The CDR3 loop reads CSALGARYNEQFF.

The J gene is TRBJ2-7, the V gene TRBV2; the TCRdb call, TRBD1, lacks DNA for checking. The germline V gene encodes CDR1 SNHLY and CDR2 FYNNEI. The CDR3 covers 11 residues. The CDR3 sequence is CASSPEGEQYF.

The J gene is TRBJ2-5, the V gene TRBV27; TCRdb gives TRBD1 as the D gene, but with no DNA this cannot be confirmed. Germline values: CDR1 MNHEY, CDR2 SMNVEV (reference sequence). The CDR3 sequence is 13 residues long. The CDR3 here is CAIGTAIEETQYF.

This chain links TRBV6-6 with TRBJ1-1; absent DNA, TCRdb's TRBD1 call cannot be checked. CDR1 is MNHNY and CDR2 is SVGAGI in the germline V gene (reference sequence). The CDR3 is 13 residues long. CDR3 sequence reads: CASSQGRITEAFF.

CDR3 protein: CSVRRGGNQPQHF. V and J are TRBV20-1 and TRBJ1-5; TCRdb's D call of TRBD1 is untestable without DNA. Germline values: CDR1 DFQATT, CDR2 SNEGSKA (reference sequence). The CDR3 is 13 residues long.

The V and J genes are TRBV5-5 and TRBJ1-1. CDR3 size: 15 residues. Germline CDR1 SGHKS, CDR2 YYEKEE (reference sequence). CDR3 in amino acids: CASTAEAGGLTEAFF.

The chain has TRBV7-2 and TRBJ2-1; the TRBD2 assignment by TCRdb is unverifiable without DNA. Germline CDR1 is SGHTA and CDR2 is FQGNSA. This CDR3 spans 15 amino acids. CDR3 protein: CASSPPFSSYNEQFF.

The CDR3: CASSARLADTQYF. The chain employs TRBV9 and TRBJ2-3; TCRdb selects TRBD2, and the lack of DNA leaves this call unchecked. This CDR3 has 13 residues. Germline V CDR1 and CDR2: SGDLS, YYNGEE.

The CDR3 sequence is CASSVDPGDYEQYF. The genes are TRBV9 and TRBJ2-7; TCRdb's assignment of TRBD1 cannot be checked, as there is no DNA. CDR1 SGDLS and CDR2 YYNGEE come from the germline V gene. This CDR3 spans 14 amino acids.

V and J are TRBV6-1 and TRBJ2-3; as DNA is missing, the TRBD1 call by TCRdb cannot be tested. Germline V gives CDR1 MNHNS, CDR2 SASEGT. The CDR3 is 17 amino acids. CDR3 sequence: CASSPAGLFRGTDTQYF.

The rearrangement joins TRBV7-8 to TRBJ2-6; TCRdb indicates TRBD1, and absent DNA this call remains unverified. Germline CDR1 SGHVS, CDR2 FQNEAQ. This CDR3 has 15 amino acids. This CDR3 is CASSPGDTGANVLTF. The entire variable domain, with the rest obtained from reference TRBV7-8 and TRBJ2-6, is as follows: GAGVSQSPRYKVAKRGQDVALRCDPISGHVSLFWYQQALGQGPEFLTYFQNEAQLDKSGLPSDRFFAERPEGSVSTLKIQRTQQEDSAVYLCASSPGDTGANVLTFGAGSRLTVL.

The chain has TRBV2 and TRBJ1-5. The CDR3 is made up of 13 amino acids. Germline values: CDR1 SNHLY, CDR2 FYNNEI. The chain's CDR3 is CASSAGFGQPQHF.

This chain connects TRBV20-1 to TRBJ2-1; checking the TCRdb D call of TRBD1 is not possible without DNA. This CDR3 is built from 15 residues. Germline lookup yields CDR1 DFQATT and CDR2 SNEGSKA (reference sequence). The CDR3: CSAELGPTSYNEQFF.